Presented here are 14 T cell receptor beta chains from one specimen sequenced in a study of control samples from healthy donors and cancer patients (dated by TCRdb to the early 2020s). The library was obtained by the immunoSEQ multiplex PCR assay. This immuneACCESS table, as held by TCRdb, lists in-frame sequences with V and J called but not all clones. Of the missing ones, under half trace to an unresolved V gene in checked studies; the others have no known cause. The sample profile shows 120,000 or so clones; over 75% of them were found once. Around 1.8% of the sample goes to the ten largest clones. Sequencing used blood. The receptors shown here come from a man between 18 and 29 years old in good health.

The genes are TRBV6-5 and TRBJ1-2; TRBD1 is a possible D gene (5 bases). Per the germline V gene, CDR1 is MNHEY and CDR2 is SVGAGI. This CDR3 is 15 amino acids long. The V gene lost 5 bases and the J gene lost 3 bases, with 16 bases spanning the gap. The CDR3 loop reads CASSPEGLLDYGYTF. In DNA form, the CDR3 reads TGTGCCAGCAGTCCCGAGGGGCTCTTGGACTATGGCTACACCTTC.

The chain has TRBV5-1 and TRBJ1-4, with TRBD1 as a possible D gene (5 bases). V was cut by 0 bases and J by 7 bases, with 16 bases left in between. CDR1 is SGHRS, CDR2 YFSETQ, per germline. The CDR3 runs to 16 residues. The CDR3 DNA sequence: TGCGCCAGCAGCTTGGGATTGCAGGGATCCTTTGAAAAACTGTTTTTT. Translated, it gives CASSLGLQGSFEKLFF.

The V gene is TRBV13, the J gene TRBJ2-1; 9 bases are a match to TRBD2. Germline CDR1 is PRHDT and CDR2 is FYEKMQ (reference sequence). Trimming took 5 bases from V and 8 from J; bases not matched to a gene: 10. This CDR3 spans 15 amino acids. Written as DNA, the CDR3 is TGTGCCAGCAGCCAACGGACTAGCGAATTCCATGAGCAGTTCTTC. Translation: CASSQRTSEFHEQFF.

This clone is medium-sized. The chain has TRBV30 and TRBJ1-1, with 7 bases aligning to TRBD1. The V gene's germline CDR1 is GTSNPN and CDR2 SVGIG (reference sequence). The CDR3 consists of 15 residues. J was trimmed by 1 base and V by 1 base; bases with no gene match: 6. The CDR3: CAWSEAGTENTEAFF. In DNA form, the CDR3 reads TGTGCCTGGAGTGAGGCCGGGACAGAGAACACTGAAGCTTTCTTT.

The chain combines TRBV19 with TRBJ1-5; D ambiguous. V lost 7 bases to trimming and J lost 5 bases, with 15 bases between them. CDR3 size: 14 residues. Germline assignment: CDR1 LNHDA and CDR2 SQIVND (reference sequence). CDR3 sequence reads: CASKINEGHQPQHF. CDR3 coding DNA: TGTGCCAGTAAAATTAACGAAGGACATCAGCCCCAGCATTTT.

The CDR3 spells CAISAGQSGTNEKLFF. The CDR3 DNA follows: TGTGCCATCAGCGCGGGACAGTCGGGAACTAATGAAAAACTGTTTTTT. The rearrangement joins TRBV10-3 to TRBJ1-4, with TRBD1 matching over 7 bases. The ends lost 6 bases at V and 1 base at J; junction bases unmatched: 8. This CDR3 has 16 amino acids. Germline CDR1 reads ENHRY; CDR2 reads SYGVKD.

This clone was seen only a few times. The CDR3 DNA reads TGCGCCAGCAGCCAAGAGACAGGGGGCTATGGCTACACCTTC. This sequence encodes CASSQETGGYGYTF. The chain is built from TRBV4-3 and TRBJ1-2; 9 nucleotides align to TRBD1. The CDR3 has 14 amino acids. With 0 bases clipped from V and 4 bases from J, the junction kept 0 bases outside the gene matches. In germline, CDR1 is LGHNA, CDR2 YSLEER.

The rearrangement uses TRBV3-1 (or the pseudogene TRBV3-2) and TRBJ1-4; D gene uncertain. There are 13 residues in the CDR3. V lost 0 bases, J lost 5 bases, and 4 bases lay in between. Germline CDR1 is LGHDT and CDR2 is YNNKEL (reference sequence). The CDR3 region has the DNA TGTGCCAGCAGCCAAGACAGGAATGAAAAACTGTTTTTT. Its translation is CASSQDRNEKLFF.

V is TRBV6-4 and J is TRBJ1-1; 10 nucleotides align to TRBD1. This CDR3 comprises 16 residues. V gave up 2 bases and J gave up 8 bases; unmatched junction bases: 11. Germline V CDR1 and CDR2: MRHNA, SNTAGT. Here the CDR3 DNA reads TGTGCCAGCAGTGACCGTACCGGGACAGGGGCGCAAGAAGCTTTCTTT. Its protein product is CASSDRTGTGAQEAFF.

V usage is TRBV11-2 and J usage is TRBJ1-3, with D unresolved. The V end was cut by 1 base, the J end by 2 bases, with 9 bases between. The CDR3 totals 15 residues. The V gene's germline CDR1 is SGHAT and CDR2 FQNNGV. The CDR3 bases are TGTGCCAGCAGCTTAGGTTTGAGTACTGGAAACACCATATATTTT. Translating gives CASSLGLSTGNTIYF.

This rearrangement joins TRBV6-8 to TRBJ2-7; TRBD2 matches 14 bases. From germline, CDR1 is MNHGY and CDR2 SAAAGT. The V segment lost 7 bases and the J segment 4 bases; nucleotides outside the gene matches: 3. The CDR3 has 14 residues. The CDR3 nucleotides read TGTGCCAGCAAACGGACTAGCGGGAGGTACGAGCAGTACTTC. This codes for CASKRTSGRYEQYF.

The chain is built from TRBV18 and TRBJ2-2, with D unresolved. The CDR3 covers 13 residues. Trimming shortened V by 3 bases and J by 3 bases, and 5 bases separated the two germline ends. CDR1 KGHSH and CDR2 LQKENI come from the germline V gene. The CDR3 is CASSPADTGELFF. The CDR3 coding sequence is TGTGCCAGCTCACCCGCAGACACCGGGGAGCTGTTTTTT.

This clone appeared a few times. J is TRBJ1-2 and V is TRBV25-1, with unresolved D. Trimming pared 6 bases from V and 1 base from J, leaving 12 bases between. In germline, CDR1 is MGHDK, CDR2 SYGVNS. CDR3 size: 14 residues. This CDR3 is CASSWVQLNYGYTF. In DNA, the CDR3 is TGTGCCAGCAGCTGGGTACAACTTAACTATGGCTACACCTTC.

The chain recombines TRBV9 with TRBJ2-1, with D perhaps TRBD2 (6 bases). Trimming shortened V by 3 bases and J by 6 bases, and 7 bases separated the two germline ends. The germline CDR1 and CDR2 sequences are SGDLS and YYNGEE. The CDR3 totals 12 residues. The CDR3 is CASSGRGNEQFF. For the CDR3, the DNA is TGTGCCAGCAGCGGGCGGGGCAATGAGCAGTTCTTC.